A single sample is the source of the 4 T cell receptor beta chains below, sequenced in a study of OX40 agonist ivuxolimab in advanced cancers. This table comes from immunoSEQ multiplex PCR, and its TCRdb copy is limited to in-frame clones, with some not included. The table includes about 46,000 clones, around 87% detected once. Sample: CD4+ or CD8+ T cells sorted from blood, taken in a trial of the OX40 agonist ivuxolimab. Receptor source: an adult with an advanced solid tumor such as melanoma, head and neck, liver or kidney cancer.

The chain is built from TRBV2 and TRBJ2-4; 7 bases line up with TRBD1. This CDR3 is 15 amino acids long. Germline lookup yields CDR1 SNHLY and CDR2 FYNNEI. Unmatched junction bases numbered 6, after V lost 6 bases and J lost 1 base. The CDR3 region has the DNA TGTGCCAGCAGAGAGGGGGCCTCGGCCAAAAACATTCAGTACTTC. This gives the protein CASREGASAKNIQYF.

This chain joins TRBV4-1 and TRBJ2-7, with TRBD2 matching over 7 bases. This CDR3 region has 16 residues. J lost 2 bases, V lost 4 bases, and 11 bases had no gene match. Germline loops: CDR1 MGHRA, CDR2 YSYEKL. DNA of the CDR3: TGCGCCAGCAGCCCTAACGGGGGGAAGAAAACCTACGAGCAGTACTTC. As protein: CASSPNGGKKTYEQYF.

This chain joins TRBV9 and TRBJ1-1, with D perhaps TRBD1 (6 bases). Looked up from germline, CDR1 is SGDLS and CDR2 is YYNGEE. The CDR3 has 14 amino acids. Deletions cut 3 bases from V and 1 base from J, with 10 bases between. CDR3 coding DNA: TGTGCCAGCAGCGCACAGGGAAAGAACACTGAAGCTTTCTTT. Encoded protein: CASSAQGKNTEAFF.

This clone was seen once. The rearrangement links TRBV9 to TRBJ1-2, with D maybe TRBD1 (6 bases). Germline CDR1 and CDR2: SGDLS and YYNGEE. Trimming took off 0 bases at V and 8 bases at J, with 11 bases between the two ends. This CDR3 is built from 13 residues. The CDR3 DNA is TGTGCCAGCAGCGTAGTACAGGGAGAAGGCTACACCTTC. Protein: CASSVVQGEGYTF. Filled out from reference TRBV9 and TRBJ1-2, the complete variable domain reads DSGVTQTPKHLITATGQRVTLRCSPRSGDLSVYWYQQSLDQGLQFLIQYYNGEERAKGNILERFSAQQFPDLHSELNLSSLELGDSALYFCASSVVQGEGYTFGSGTRLTVV.